This TCR beta chain was recovered during a study of vaccination effects on CD4 cells after COVID-19. Turning to the study itself: Before sequencing, viral peptide pools were used by the ViraFEST assay to expand antigen-specific CD4+ T cells. Post-vaccine samples followed the second dose by a median of 72 days.

By share of the sample, this clone is medium-sized (0.01 to 0.1%). Its antigen is currently unknown. This CDR3 comprises 15 residues. V was clipped by 3 bases and J by 3 bases; unmatched bases: 6. Germline V gene sequence: CDR1 LNHNV, CDR2 YYDKDF (reference sequence). Study-wide points: Late in the post-vaccination period, infection-induced and vaccine-induced clones underwent marked clonal contraction.

With around ten days of culture completed, CD4+ T cells were isolated. It was between March and December 2020 that the person had a SARS-CoV-2 infection confirmed by PCR. Two-dose vaccination with either BNT162b2 or mRNA-1273 was given to the participants. It was on days 3 and 7 that half the medium was replaced with IL-2 medium. Sequenced by immunoSEQ multiplex PCR; TCRdb stores in-frame clones only, minus some. The repertoire consists of 35,000 to 45,000 clones, with less than 85% occurring once and the leading ten covering around 3.5%. The origin of this receptor is a human donor who had a prior SARS-CoV-2 infection. The sequencing here drew on CD4+ T cells from PBMCs cultured without peptide, taken after COVID-19 vaccination. The chain links TRBV15 to TRBJ2-3; 7 nucleotides match TRBD2. The CDR3 coding sequence is TGTGCCACCAGCAGTTCGCGGGAGCCAACAGATACGCAGTATTTT. Protein sequence: CATSSSREPTDTQYF.